The rows below give T cell receptor beta chains drawn from one sample of a study of CD8+CD57+ T cells in acquired aplastic anemia. TCRdb recomputed calls from the reads with MiXCR, one row per CDR3 protein. Of about 190,000 distinct CDR3 sequences listed, 64% are singletons. Input material: sorted CD4+, CD8+, or CD8+CD57+ T cells (not recorded which) from PBMCs. These receptors originate from a human donor with severe aplastic anemia or a healthy control (not recorded which). Both conserved end residues are trimmed from each CDR3.

v_call	j_call	cdr3_aa
TRBV29-1	TRBJ1-2	SAGRPSDGYT
TRBV30	TRBJ1-1	AWSGAGTTEAF
TRBV20-1	TRBJ2-7	SARTSEPYEQY
TRBV27	TRBJ2-7	ASTSLTGVDEQY
TRBV6-2/TRBV6-3	TRBJ2-1	ASTTGSYNEQF
TRBV11-2	TRBJ2-7	ASSLERGGSYEQY
TRBV2	TRBJ1-5	ASSGPGVQPQH
TRBV2	TRBJ1-6	ASSDREGSPLH
TRBV15	TRBJ2-5	ATSRGWQRGGQETQY
TRBV20-1	TRBJ2-7	SAPSGGLYEQY
TRBV29-1	TRBJ1-2	SVGGRGVDYGYT
TRBV10-3	TRBJ1-5	AISEPGVGQPQH
TRBV6-1	TRBJ1-6	AEAQGRNSPLH
TRBV12-3/TRBV12-4	TRBJ1-5	ASSLGTDNQPQH
TRBV7-2	TRBJ2-3	ASSQGGLGLDTQY
TRBV20-1	TRBJ2-5	SARRQQETQY